The present TCR beta chain was sequenced within a study of a mutant IDH1 vaccine in newly diagnosed glioma. Termini included, the CDR3 measures 13 amino acids. Germline CDR1 reads MDHEN; CDR2 reads SYDVKM. Libraries were prepared by immunoSEQ multiplex PCR; TCRdb keeps only in-frame clonotypes and omits some of them. This table has around 99,000 clones, about four fifths appearing once. Regarding time point: baseline, week 1 (first vaccination visit). Treatment described: pre-vaccination baseline after standard-of-care therapy. Each tumor in the donors was a new WHO grade 3 or 4 astrocytoma, IDH1-mutant and ATRX-lost. On this clone: Given the absence of the conserved phenylalanine or tryptophan at the CDR3 end, a read error is likely. No DNA is shown, since the ends of the CDR3 on it are uncertain; the CDR3 is the one TCRdb lists.

The input for sequencing was PBMCs, taken from a glioma patient treated with radiotherapy, temozolomide or both. The source is a man in his forties or fifties with glioma. The V and J genes are TRBV28 and TRBJ1-2; TRBD1, the table's D call, was not compared with the DNA. This CDR3 reads CASSAPGTSFGII.